A selection of T cell receptor beta chains follows, all from one sample in a study of T cells in Graves' hyperthyroidism and ophthalmopathy. TCRdb processed the multiplex PCR reads anew with MiXCR; each CDR3 protein has one entry. The repertoire holds 40,000 or so distinct CDR3 sequences, with approximately 50% as singletons. Sequenced: blood. The receptors originated from a woman between 50 and 59 years old with Graves' hyperthyroidism that later progressed to Graves' ophthalmopathy. Both conserved end residues are part of each CDR3. The D gene is left open where the match is weak. Clone size, where shown, is once, few, many, or a class for clones that have expanded.

abundance | j_gene | v_gene | d_gene | CDR3nt | CDR3aa
NA | TRBJ2-7 | TRBV7-6 | TRBD2 | TGTGCCAGCAGCTTCGCGGGGGGGACCAACGAGCAGTACTTC | CASSFAGGTNEQYF
NA | TRBJ2-1 | TRBV20-1 | NA | TGCAGTGCTAGGATCGAAAACAATGAGCAGCTCTTC | CSARIENNEQLF
NA | TRBJ2-2 | TRBV7-6 | TRBD2 | TGTGCCAGCAGCCTACTAGAAAGCGGGGGAACGAACACCGGGGAGCTGTTTTTT | CASSLLESGGTNTGELFF
NA | TRBJ2-1 | TRBV24-1 | TRBD2 | TGTGCCACCAGGGGACTAGCGGGAGGAGAGCAGTTCTTC | CATRGLAGGEQFF
NA | TRBJ1-4 | TRBV12-3/TRBV12-4 | NA | TGTGCCAGCACTACCATAAACGTGGGGGGCGAAAAACTGCTTTTT | CASTTINVGGEKLLF
many | TRBJ2-5 | TRBV5-6 | NA | TGTGCCAGCAGCTTCCGAGAGACCCAGTACTTC | CASSFRETQYF
medium-sized | TRBJ1-1 | TRBV2 | NA | TGTGCCAGCAGTAGCGACAAGAACACTGAAGCTTTCTTT | CASSSDKNTEAFF
many | TRBJ1-1 | TRBV19 | NA | TGTGCCAGCTCTCGGGGGGCGGCTTACACTGAAGCTTTCTTT | CASSRGAAYTEAFF
many | TRBJ2-7 | TRBV6-5 | NA | TGTGCCAGCAGCCCTACCGGCGGGATCTACGAGCAGTACTTC | CASSPTGGIYEQYF
NA | TRBJ2-7 | TRBV10-3 | TRBD2 | TGTGCCATCAGTGCGGCCGCGGGAGGGCACTACGAGCAGTACTTC | CAISAAAGGHYEQYF
many | TRBJ2-2 | TRBV7-3 | NA | TGTGCCAGCAGCCGTAGGGGGACCGGGGAGCTGTTTTTT | CASSRRGTGELFF
many | TRBJ1-1 | TRBV20-1 | NA | TGCAGTGCTAGAGCTATGAACACTGAAGCTTTCTTT | CSARAMNTEAFF
many | TRBJ2-3 | TRBV11-2 | TRBD2 | TGTGCCAGCAGCCGAATAACTAGCGGGGGCACAGATACGCAGTATTTT | CASSRITSGGTDTQYF
NA | TRBJ2-7 | TRBV2 | NA | TGTGCCAGCAGTGTGGGAAGGTCCTACGAGCAGTACTTC | CASSVGRSYEQYF
many | TRBJ2-3 | TRBV5-1 | NA | TGCGCCAGCAGCGGGCTAGCGTTCAGCAAATCCGGCTCTAGCACAGATACGCAGTATTTT | CASSGLAFSKSGSSTDTQYF
NA | TRBJ2-5 | TRBV7-3 | TRBD1 | TGTGCCAGCAGCTTGGCAGGGGGCCAAGAGACCCAGTACTTC | CASSLAGGQETQYF
once | TRBJ2-1 | TRBV29-1 | TRBD2 | TGCAGCGTTCGATCTAGCGGGACGAACAATGAGCAGTTCTTC | CSVRSSGTNNEQFF
NA | TRBJ1-6 | TRBV2 | NA | TGTGCCAGCAGTATGTTCCAGGGTCGCAATCAGCCCCTCCACTTT | CASSMFQGRNQPLHF
many | TRBJ1-4 | TRBV29-1 | TRBD1 | TGCAGCGTTGAATTCCCAGGGGGCTTGAATGAAAAACTGTTTTTT | CSVEFPGGLNEKLFF
NA | TRBJ1-1 | TRBV6-5 | TRBD1 | TGTGCCACCCGGACAGGGAACACTGAAGCTTTCTTT | CATRTGNTEAFF
many | TRBJ1-4 | TRBV6-4 | NA | TGTGCCAGCAGTGTGCGTCAGGGTAGTGAAAAACTGTTTTTT | CASSVRQGSEKLFF
NA | TRBJ2-7 | TRBV12-5 | NA | TGTGCTAGTGGTTTGACTTCCTACGAGCAGTACTTC | CASGLTSYEQYF
NA | TRBJ2-1 | TRBV7-2 | TRBD2 | TGTGCCAGCAGCCCCGTAGCGGGAGGGCCCAACAATGAGCAGTTCTTC | CASSPVAGGPNNEQFF
many | TRBJ1-3 | TRBV27 | TRBD1 | TGTGCCAGCCGGGACAGCTATCGGTCTGGAAACACCATATATTTT | CASRDSYRSGNTIYF
many | TRBJ1-3 | TRBV28 | NA | TGTGCCAGCAGTTTTCGGGGTTATCCTGGAAACACCATATATTTT | CASSFRGYPGNTIYF
NA | TRBJ1-5 | TRBV7-9 | NA | TGTGCCAGCAGCTTACTAGCGGGGGACCCCGGGCCCCAGCATTTT | CASSLLAGDPGPQHF
NA | TRBJ1-2 | TRBV29-1 | NA | TGCAGCGTTGAAGACACGCTGGGTGGTAGCTACACCTTC | CSVEDTLGGSYTF
NA | TRBJ1-2 | TRBV9 | NA | TGTGCCAGCAGCGCGCAGGGGAGGAACTATGGCTACACCTTC | CASSAQGRNYGYTF
many | TRBJ2-7 | TRBV4-1 | TRBD2 | TGCGCCAGCAGCCAAGGTCTAGCGGGATCCTACGAGCAGTACTTC | CASSQGLAGSYEQYF
many | TRBJ1-2 | TRBV7-9 | NA | TGTGCCAGCAGCTTAAAGGGGCTCGACTATGGCTACACCTTC | CASSLKGLDYGYTF
NA | TRBJ2-3 | TRBV3-1 | TRBD2 | TGTGCCAGCAGCCAAGATATACTAGCGGGAGGGAATACGCAGTATTTT | CASSQDILAGGNTQYF